Reported below is one T cell receptor beta chain. Its antigen is undetermined. The sample is drawn from a study of cytomegalovirus exposure and HLA in healthy donors. Regarding the study as a whole: When analyzed later, a missense DCLRE1C variant was found to be linked to TCR beta V- and J-gene trimming. As a later analysis revealed, most CMV-associated TCR beta chains appeared HLA-restricted.

60 Vbeta and 13 Jbeta primers were used in PCR. Clones were read by immunoSEQ multiplex PCR, and TCRdb kept only the in-frame ones, dropping some. The sample includes around 140,000 clones, around 90% seen only once; the top ten take roughly 0.5%. The sequenced sample was PBMCs. The TCR comes from a woman in her thirties or forties in good health and CMV-seronegative.

CDR3 protein: CASSFITGELFF. CDR3 coding DNA: TGTGCCAGCAGCTTTATAACCGGGGAGCTGTTTTTT. This chain connects TRBV5-4 to TRBJ2-2; D call uncertain. V gave up 2 bases and J gave up 5 bases, with 4 bases separating them. CDR1 is SGHNT and CDR2 is YYREEE in the germline V gene (reference sequence). CDR3 length: 12 residues.